These 9 T cell receptor beta chains share one sample of origin, sequenced in a study of metastatic and nonmetastatic thyroid tumors. Each patient went into thyroid surgery without having received any treatment. From the PCR reads, TCRdb re-called clones with MiXCR. The data hold over 15,000 clones, with 9.5% to 15% observed a single time. The sample consisted of blood. The receptors originated from a female donor with papillary thyroid cancer or a benign thyroid nodule (not recorded which). Some clones in this sample may be carry-over from other donors' samples.

This chain connects TRBV5-6 to TRBJ1-1; TRBD1 might be the D (5 bases). The CDR3 covers 14 residues. Germline V gene sequence: CDR1 SGHDT, CDR2 YYEEEE. Trimming stripped 4 bases from V and 4 bases from J, with 14 bases between. The CDR3, as DNA: TGTGCCAGCAGCCCCGGGGCGTCCCCCACTGAAGCTTTCTTT. Protein sequence: CASSPGASPTEAFF.

CDR3 DNA sequence: TGTGCCAGCAGAGGACAAAGTGGTGGCTACACCTTC. Amino acid sequence: CASRGQSGGYTF. The chain links TRBV2 to TRBJ1-2, with D perhaps TRBD1 (5 bases). There are 12 residues in the CDR3. Germline V lookup: CDR1 SNHLY, CDR2 FYNNEI. Trimming took 6 bases from V and 7 from J, leaving 12 bases between them.

The CDR3 is CASSYSPGRDEQYF. In nucleotides, the CDR3 is TGTGCCAGCAGTTACTCGCCAGGGCGAGACGAGCAGTACTTC. J is TRBJ2-7 and V is TRBV6-6; a weak D match, TRBD1 (5 bases). CDR3 length: 14 amino acids. Germline-derived CDR1 and CDR2 are MNHNY and SVGAGI (reference sequence). V was shortened by 0 bases and J by 5 bases, with 11 bases between the two germline ends.

In its sample, this clone was seen a few times. Germline and junction disagree at one end, which may indicate a read error. Different DNA sequences within this sample yield the same CDR3. The rearrangement uses TRBV6-2 or TRBV6-3 and TRBJ1-5; 11 bases are shared with TRBD1. Germline V gives CDR1 MNHEY, CDR2 SVGEGT. This CDR3 contains 16 residues. CDR3 in amino acids: CASSYGGTGGYQPQHF. In DNA form, the CDR3 reads TGTGCCAGCAGTTACGGAGGGACAGGGGGGTATCAGCCACAGCATTTT.

This sequence joins TRBV2 and TRBJ1-6, with D maybe TRBD1 (5 bases). Germline lookup yields CDR1 SNHLY and CDR2 FYNNEI. This CDR3 comprises 13 residues. With 4 bases removed from V and 10 bases from J, the gap between germline ends came to 11 bases. The CDR3 DNA is TGTGCCAGCAGTGGGGGCATCTGGTCACCCCTCCACTTT. Residues: CASSGGIWSPLHF.

This clone was counted many times. V and J are TRBV2 and TRBJ1-4, with 8 bases lining up with TRBD1. The V gene end was trimmed by 7 bases and the J gene end by 10 bases; junction bases not matched to a gene: 11. CDR1 and CDR2 from the germline V gene are SNHLY and FYNNEI. This CDR3 has 14 residues. Here the CDR3 reads CASTFDRGLGKLFF. CDR3 DNA sequence: TGTGCCAGCACTTTCGACAGGGGCTTAGGAAAACTGTTTTTT.

The sample holds many counts of this clone. This chain connects TRBV7-2 to TRBJ1-2; D is possibly TRBD1 (6 bases). The V gene lost 3 bases and the J gene lost 0 bases, with 11 bases spanning the gap. From germline, CDR1 is SGHTA and CDR2 FQGNSA. The CDR3 covers 15 residues. CDR3 residues: CASSLGGSSNYGYTF. CDR3 sequence (DNA): TGTGCCAGCAGCTTGGGGGGCAGTTCTAACTATGGCTACACCTTC.

This clone was detected a few times. Just one base apart from a much larger clone, this may be a read error. The genes are TRBV10-3 and TRBJ1-4, with D uncertain. The germline CDR1 and CDR2 sequences are ENHRY and SYGVKD. The V end lost 10 bases, the J end lost 7 bases, and 16 bases lay between the germline ends. CDR3 length: 13 residues. DNA of the CDR3: TGTGCCACCTCGATAGCGGAGGGTGAAAAACTGTTTTTT. Translating gives CATSIAEGEKLFF.

This clone came up a few times. The rearrangement uses TRBV15 and TRBJ1-3; D gene unclear. V gave up 0 bases and J gave up 4 bases, with 13 bases separating them. CDR1 LNHNV and CDR2 YYDKDF come from the germline V gene (reference sequence). The CDR3 has 16 amino acids. DNA for the CDR3: TGTGCCACCAGCAGAGATACCCCATCGGAAGGAAACACCATATATTTT. Its protein is CATSRDTPSEGNTIYF.